These T cell receptor beta chains were read from a single sample in a study of T cell repertoires in cytomegalovirus infection. TCRdb called the reads again in MiXCR, with one record for every CDR3 protein. The table includes hundreds of thousands of distinct CDR3 sequences, 42% detected once. These receptors lack a known antigen. The material was cultured PBMCs, obtained from culture after CMV antigen stimulation. The receptors here all came from a human donor in good health (CMV status not recorded). Some clones in this sample may be carry-over from other donors' samples. The CDR3 runs from the conserved cysteine through the conserved F or W. D genes are given only for firm matches. Size is omitted from some rows. Given values are once, few, many or a class for expanded clones.

J,D,V,size,DNA,CDR3
TRBJ2-4,TRBD2,TRBV9,-,TGTGCCAGCAGCCCCCACACCGGGACTAGCGGGATTGGCAAAAACATTCAGTACTTC,CASSPHTGTSGIGKNIQYF
TRBJ2-1,-,TRBV27,-,TGTGCCAGCATTGGGCGGGCCTACAATGAGCAGTTCTTC,CASIGRAYNEQFF
TRBJ2-7,-,TRBV13,-,TGTGCCAGCAGCCAGGGGAGGGGGGGAGGCGAGCAGTACTTC,CASSQGRGGGEQYF
TRBJ2-3,TRBD1,TRBV7-2,many,TGTGCCAGCAGCCCTGACAGGGCCACAGATACGCAGTATTTT,CASSPDRATDTQYF
TRBJ1-1,-,TRBV25-1,few,TGTGCCAGCAGTGACGGCTTGAACACTGAAGCTTTCTTT,CASSDGLNTEAFF
TRBJ2-3,TRBD2,TRBV7-2,-,TGTGCCAGCAGCTTATCGGGCGCGGGAGGGCAAGATACGCAGTATTTT,CASSLSGAGGQDTQYF
TRBJ2-2,-,TRBV2,-,TGTGCCAGCAGTGAAAGAACCGGTACCGGGGAGCTGTTTTTT,CASSERTGTGELFF
TRBJ2-7,TRBD1,TRBV20-1,-,TGCAGTGCTGTAAAGCCGGGACAGGCATCCTACGAGCAGTACTTC,CSAVKPGQASYEQYF
TRBJ2-7,-,TRBV7-8,-,TGTGCCAGCAGCTCCCAGGCCCCCCGCGGCGAGCAGTACTTC,CASSSQAPRGEQYF
TRBJ1-4,-,TRBV12-3/TRBV12-4,few,TGTGCCAGCAGGTCCCTTGGGGGGGGCGATGAAAAACTGTTTTTT,CASRSLGGGDEKLFF
TRBJ1-5,-,TRBV7-2,many,TGTGCCAGCAGCTTAGCGTCCCAGAACAATCAGCCCCAGCATTTT,CASSLASQNNQPQHF
TRBJ2-7,TRBD2,TRBV7-2,few,TGTGCCAGCAGCATGGGACTAGCGGGGGGCTACGAGCAGTACTTC,CASSMGLAGGYEQYF
TRBJ1-2,-,TRBV20-1,-,TGCAGTGCTAGAGGGCAGGCGGGCTATGGCTACACCTTC,CSARGQAGYGYTF
TRBJ2-3,TRBD2,TRBV12-3/TRBV12-4,few,TGTGCCAGCAGAAAGGCGGGGGGAGCAGATACGCAGTATTTT,CASRKAGGADTQYF
TRBJ2-1,TRBD2,TRBV5-1,-,TGCGCCAGCAGCCCCACCCCCGCGGGACTAGCCTACAATGAGCAGTTCTTC,CASSPTPAGLAYNEQFF
TRBJ2-7,-,TRBV2,-,TGTGCCAGCAGGACTGGGACGCCGCGGCAGTACTTC,CASRTGTPRQYF
TRBJ1-3,-,TRBV7-2,few,TGTGCCAGCAGCTTAATGGCGCAAGGAAGGAGTGGAAACACCATATATTTT,CASSLMAQGRSGNTIYF
TRBJ1-2,-,TRBV6-1,few,TGTGCCAGCAGTGAACCTCCAGGGGCGAATAACTATGGCTACACCTTC,CASSEPPGANNYGYTF
TRBJ2-1,-,TRBV2,-,TGTGCCAGCAGTGAAACCTACAATGAGCAGTTCTTC,CASSETYNEQFF
TRBJ2-7,-,TRBV27,-,TGTGCCAGCAGTTTACCCGGACAGCCTTCCTACGAGCAGTACTTC,CASSLPGQPSYEQYF
TRBJ1-1,-,TRBV7-2,few,TGTGCCAGCAGCTTAGGGGTCGGGATGAACACTGAAGCTTTCTTT,CASSLGVGMNTEAFF
TRBJ2-3,-,TRBV7-2,few,TGTGCCAGCAGCTCGGGCAGCTTCCGTTCGGCAGATACGCAGTATTTT,CASSSGSFRSADTQYF
TRBJ1-6,-,TRBV7-6,-,TGTGCCAGCAGCCCGAGGGCTAATTCACCCCTCCACTTT,CASSPRANSPLHF
TRBJ2-1,-,TRBV7-7,-,TGTGCCAGCAGCTTAGATGGCTCCTACAATGAGCAGTTCTTC,CASSLDGSYNEQFF
TRBJ2-1,TRBD2,TRBV11-2,-,TGTGCCAGCAGCTTATTGGGGAGAGGCGGGAGGTCACACAATGAGCAGTTCTTC,CASSLLGRGGRSHNEQFF
TRBJ2-1,TRBD2,TRBV24-1,-,TGTGCCACCAGCCCGGGACTAGCGGGAAGAAATGAGCAGTTCTTC,CATSPGLAGRNEQFF
TRBJ2-1,-,TRBV2,few,TGTGCCAGCAGTGGGGACGGACCCTCATCCTACAATGAGCAGTTCTTC,CASSGDGPSSYNEQFF
TRBJ1-1,-,TRBV5-1,few,TGCGCCAGCAGCTCACCAGGGGAGAACACTGAAGCTTTCTTT,CASSSPGENTEAFF
TRBJ1-4,-,TRBV20-1,-,TGCAGTGCTAGAGATCCGTCGGGGGAAAAACTGTTTTTT,CSARDPSGEKLFF
TRBJ1-5,TRBD1,TRBV28,-,TGTGCCAGCAGCTCCGGGACAGGGCATAGCAATCAGCCCCAGCATTTT,CASSSGTGHSNQPQHF
TRBJ2-1,-,TRBV7-9,few,TGTGCCAGCAGCTCCCCAGGACTAATTTTTTACAATGAGCAGTTCTTC,CASSSPGLIFYNEQFF
TRBJ1-2,TRBD1,TRBV7-2,-,TGTGCCAGCAGCCCCCAGAGGACAGGGAATGGCTACACCTTC,CASSPQRTGNGYTF
TRBJ2-3,TRBD2,TRBV7-2,-,TGTGCCAGCAGCTTAGGAGGACTAGCCACAGATACGCAGTATTTT,CASSLGGLATDTQYF
TRBJ1-5,-,TRBV12-3/TRBV12-4,-,TGTGCCAGCAGTGTGACCCGAACAAATAGCAATCAGCCCCAGCATTTT,CASSVTRTNSNQPQHF
TRBJ2-7,-,TRBV11-2,-,TGTGCCAGCAGCTTCCTAGGGGTAACCTACGAGCAGTACTTC,CASSFLGVTYEQYF
TRBJ1-6,-,TRBV19,-,TGTGCCAGTAGGAGCGCGAGCTCCTATAATTCACCCCTCCACTTT,CASRSASSYNSPLHF
TRBJ2-3,-,TRBV18,-,TGTGCCAGCTCAACAACGTGGGACACAGATACGCAGTATTTT,CASSTTWDTDTQYF
TRBJ2-7,-,TRBV6-1,-,TGTGCCAGCACCCCATCTCGACAGGCCCTCGGCTACGAGCAGTACTTC,CASTPSRQALGYEQYF
TRBJ2-5,TRBD2,TRBV12-3/TRBV12-4,once,TGTGCCAGCAGGGCTGGACTAGGGGAAGAGACCCAGTACTTC,CASRAGLGEETQYF
TRBJ1-5,-,TRBV7-9,many,TGTGCCAGCAGCCCTAGTCGCAATCAGCCCCAGCATTTT,CASSPSRNQPQHF
TRBJ1-6,-,TRBV19,few,TGTGCCAGTAGTATCCCGGGTAATTCACCCCTCCACTTT,CASSIPGNSPLHF
TRBJ1-4,TRBD1,TRBV25-1,-,TGTGCCAGCGGAAGGACAGGGGGTGAAAAACTGTTTTTT,CASGRTGGEKLFF
TRBJ2-3,-,TRBV6-1,-,TGTGCCAGCAGTGAATCGGGCAGGAGCACAGATACGCAGTATTTT,CASSESGRSTDTQYF
TRBJ2-5,TRBD2,TRBV7-2,few,TGTGCCAGCAGCTTAGACGGGGGGGCTTGGGAGACCCAGTACTTC,CASSLDGGAWETQYF
TRBJ1-3,-,TRBV6-1,few,TGTGCCAGCAGTGCCCCCTCCAGCTCTGGAAACACCATATATTTT,CASSAPSSSGNTIYF
TRBJ1-2,TRBD1,TRBV6-8,-,TGTGCCAGCACCGGGACAGTCGGTGGCTACACCTTC,CASTGTVGGYTF
TRBJ2-3,-,TRBV11-2,-,TGTGCCAGCAGCCCCGGACTTCTCACCAATACGCAGTATTTT,CASSPGLLTNTQYF
TRBJ2-1,TRBD2,TRBV7-6,-,TGTGCCAGCAGCCCTACTAGCGGACTGAGAAACAATGAGCAGTTCTTC,CASSPTSGLRNNEQFF
TRBJ2-3,-,TRBV10-1,-,TGCGCCAGCAGTAAATCCCAGGGACTGAATACGCAGTATTTT,CASSKSQGLNTQYF
TRBJ1-4,TRBD1,TRBV30,-,TGTGCCTGGAGTGGGAACAGGGGGCGAAAACTGTTTTTT,CAWSGNRGRKLFF
TRBJ1-1,TRBD1,TRBV6-6,-,TGTGCCAGCAGTATTCGGGACAGGGACGTTGACACTGAAGCTTTCTTT,CASSIRDRDVDTEAFF
TRBJ2-3,-,TRBV10-2,few,TGCGCTTCCTCACAGGGGGGGGAAGGGAGCACAGATACGCAGTATTTT,CASSQGGEGSTDTQYF
TRBJ2-1,-,TRBV10-3,few,TGTGCCATCAGTGAGTCCGCGGGAACCCCAAATGAGCAGTTCTTC,CAISESAGTPNEQFF
TRBJ2-2,-,TRBV7-6,few,TGTGCCAGCAGCTTAGGTGACAGTTCTGGAGACACCGGGGAGCTGTTTTTT,CASSLGDSSGDTGELFF